The 32 T cell receptor beta chains below come from one sample, sequenced in a study of cytomegalovirus exposure and HLA in healthy donors. A multiplex PCR was run with 60 Vbeta primers and 13 Jbeta primers. Using immunoSEQ multiplex PCR, the repertoire was profiled, and TCRdb retains in-frame clones only, with some absent. Here the sample spans around 140,000 clones, 75% to 80% being singletons. The sample consisted of PBMCs. Receptors were obtained from a male donor in good health and CMV-seronegative.

V usage is TRBV28 and J usage is TRBJ1-6, with 7 bases aligning to TRBD1. Germline V CDR1 and CDR2: MDHEN, SYDVKM. With 2 bases clipped from V and 10 bases from J, the junction kept 5 bases outside the gene matches. The CDR3 spans 14 residues. The CDR3 bases are TGTGCCAGCAGTTTAAGGGGGCTTGACTCACCCCTCCACTTT. Its translation is CASSLRGLDSPLHF.

This chain connects TRBV7-3 to TRBJ1-5; the D gene is possibly TRBD1 (5 bases). V lost 1 base, J lost 2 bases, and 18 bases lay in between. In germline, CDR1 is SGHTA, CDR2 FQGTGA. The CDR3 sequence is 18 residues long. CDR3 nucleotides: TGTGCCAGCAGCTTAAGGAGCAGGGTTGAGATGGGCAATCAGCCCCAGCATTTT. Translating gives CASSLRSRVEMGNQPQHF.

V is TRBV4-3 and J is TRBJ2-3; 9 nucleotides match TRBD1. The CDR3 extends over 17 amino acids. With 5 bases clipped from V and 2 bases from J, the junction kept 11 bases outside the gene matches. Germline-derived CDR1 and CDR2 are LGHNA and YSLEER. The CDR3 DNA reads TGCGCCAGCAGCAAGTATGTGGGACAGGGATTCACAGATACGCAGTATTTT. Its translation: CASSKYVGQGFTDTQYF.

J is TRBJ1-1 and V is TRBV7-6; unclear D gene. V shed 6 bases and J shed 0 bases, with 8 bases lying between them. Looked up from germline, CDR1 is SGHVS and CDR2 is FNYEAQ. The CDR3 contains 13 residues. The CDR3 DNA reads as TGTGCCAGCAGTTCTAGCATGAACACTGAAGCTTTCTTT. Amino acids: CASSSSMNTEAFF. The entire variable domain, with the rest obtained from reference TRBV7-6 and TRBJ1-1, is as follows: GAGVSQSPRYKVTKRGQDVALRCDPISGHVSLYWYRQALGQGPEFLTYFNYEAQQDKSGLPNDRFSAERPEGSISTLTIQRTEQRDSAMYRCASSSSMNTEAFFGQGTRLTVV.

This clone has just a few counts. For the CDR3, the DNA is TGTGCCAGCAGCCCAGGGGGCGATGAGCAGTACTTC. Its translation is CASSPGGDEQYF. V is TRBV7-6 and J is TRBJ2-7, with 8 bases identical to TRBD1. Germline CDR1 is SGHVS and CDR2 is FNYEAQ. Germline trimming cut 5 bases from V and 7 bases from J; bases unmatched to any gene: 4. The CDR3 contains 12 residues.

This clone turned up a few times. This chain uses TRBV2 with TRBJ1-1; no reliable D call. Germline-derived CDR1 and CDR2 are SNHLY and FYNNEI. V lost 5 bases and J lost 3, with 10 bases in between. This CDR3 spans 13 amino acids. In DNA form, the CDR3 reads TGTGCCAGCAGTCTCGAGGTGGACACTGAAGCTTTCTTT. Its translation: CASSLEVDTEAFF.

J is TRBJ2-3 and V is TRBV19, with D unclear. The CDR3 contains 13 residues. The germline V gene has CDR1 LNHDA and CDR2 SQIVND (reference sequence). V gave up 5 bases and J gave up 2 bases, with 8 bases separating them. The CDR3 sequence: CASSPLHTDTQYF. DNA of the CDR3: TGTGCCAGTAGTCCACTGCACACAGATACGCAGTATTTT.

The rearrangement joins TRBV7-9 to TRBJ2-5; 8 nucleotides align to TRBD1. The CDR3 loop spans 13 amino acids. With 5 bases clipped from V and 4 bases from J, the junction kept 3 bases outside the gene matches. The germline V gene has CDR1 SEHNR and CDR2 FQNEAQ (reference sequence). The CDR3 DNA follows: TGTGCCAGCAGCCTCGGGACAGGAGAGACCCAGTACTTC. Its protein product is CASSLGTGETQYF.

The chain joins TRBV4-3 to TRBJ1-2, with TRBD1 matching 8 bases. The germline V gene encodes CDR1 LGHNA and CDR2 YSLEER. The CDR3 sequence is 15 residues long. V shed 3 bases and J 2 bases; nucleotides not matched to a gene: 5. The DNA of the CDR3 is TGCGCCAGCAGCCAGGCCGGACAGGGAAACTATGGCTACACCTTC. Its protein product is CASSQAGQGNYGYTF.

J is TRBJ1-6 and V is TRBV9; 7 bases match TRBD1. Per germline, CDR1 SGDLS and CDR2 YYNGEE. The CDR3 runs 15 residues. The junction had 14 bases not matched to a gene; V was cut back by 4 bases and J by 13 bases. CDR3 protein: CASSREEGQVVPLHF. The DNA for the CDR3 is TGTGCCAGCAGCCGTGAAGAAGGACAGGTTGTTCCCCTCCACTTT.

The chain combines TRBV7-9 with TRBJ2-7; perhaps TRBD1 as D (6 bases). Germline V gene lookup returns CDR1 SEHNR and CDR2 FQNEAQ (reference sequence). The ends were cut back, 0 bases at V and 4 bases at J, with 13 bases in the middle. The CDR3 is 15 residues long. In nucleotides, the CDR3 is TGTGCCAGCAGCTTAGCGCAGGGGTCCCTTTACGAGCAGTACTTC. Protein product: CASSLAQGSLYEQYF.

As regards this clone: The sample has other DNA sequences that encode this CDR3 too. The genes are TRBV5-1 and TRBJ1-1; 9 bases match TRBD1. The CDR3 has 14 residues. V gave up 4 bases and J gave up 1 base; unmatched junction bases: 2. The germline gives CDR1 SGHRS, CDR2 YFSETQ. This chain's CDR3 is CASSLDRGNTEAFF. The CDR3 bases are TGCGCCAGCAGCCTGGACAGGGGGAACACTGAAGCTTTCTTT.

This clone appeared a few times. This chain joins TRBV30 and TRBJ1-4; perhaps TRBD1 as D (6 bases). V lost 2 bases and J lost 6, with 10 bases in between. CDR1 and CDR2 (germline): GTSNPN, SVGIG (reference sequence). The CDR3 contains 13 residues. This CDR3 reads CAWSPQGHEKLFF. The CDR3 region has the DNA TGTGCCTGGAGTCCACAGGGTCATGAAAAACTGTTTTTT.

The chain employs TRBV5-3 and TRBJ2-7; the match to TRBD1 covers 10 bases. TRBV5-3 is designated an ORF whose function remains uncertain. CDR3 length: 20 amino acids. The V segment lost 1 base and the J segment 6 bases; nucleotides outside the gene matches: 22. DNA of the CDR3: TGTGCCAGAAGCTTGAAATCCGGGACAGGGGCGAGGAAGGGGGCTGGCGAGCAGTACTTC. It specifies CARSLKSGTGARKGAGEQYF.

CDR3 loop: CASSSQRTVQPQHF. In DNA, the CDR3 is TGTGCCAGCAGTTCCCAACGGACAGTACAGCCCCAGCATTTT. V and J are TRBV27 and TRBJ1-5; D may be TRBD1 (6 bases). Trimming took 4 bases from V and 7 from J, leaving 14 bases between them. CDR1 and CDR2 from the germline V gene are MNHEY and SMNVEV (reference sequence). This CDR3 comprises 14 residues.

In this sample, this clone turned up a few times. The V call is TRBV7-8, the J call TRBJ2-7, with a possible D match to TRBD2 (7 bases). The CDR3 is made up of 15 amino acids. Trimming took off 1 base at V and 3 bases at J, with 13 bases between the two ends. Germline CDR1 is SGHVS and CDR2 is FQNEAQ. CDR3 coding DNA: TGTGCCAGCAGCTTAGACGGGGGGCCCCACTACGAGCAGTACTTC. Its translation: CASSLDGGPHYEQYF.

This chain joins TRBV18 and TRBJ1-5; D is possibly TRBD1 (5 bases). Germline V gives CDR1 KGHSH, CDR2 LQKENI. The V end was cut by 5 bases, the J end by 4 bases, with 9 bases between. The CDR3 length is 13 residues. For the CDR3, the DNA is TGTGCCAGCTCAACGACAGCAAATCAGCCCCAGCATTTT. It is translated as CASSTTANQPQHF.

The J gene is TRBJ2-7, the V gene TRBV30, with no clear D. CDR3 length: 11 residues. Trimming pared 0 bases from V and 10 bases from J, leaving 10 bases between. Germline CDR1 is GTSNPN and CDR2 is SVGIG (reference sequence). The CDR3 DNA follows: TGTGCCTGGAGTGTAGGAGTGGAACAGTACTTC. Translating it yields CAWSVGVEQYF.

The chain employs TRBV11-2 and TRBJ1-2, with TRBD1 identical over 7 bases. The CDR3 runs 16 residues. V shed 5 bases, J shed 4 bases, and the junction held 13 bases outside the gene matches. Germline V gene sequence: CDR1 SGHAT, CDR2 FQNNGV. The CDR3 nucleotides read TGTGCCAGCAGCCAGGGGGGCCTAGGTAGAGCCTATGGCTACACCTTC. Translating gives CASSQGGLGRAYGYTF.

The gene calls are TRBV25-1 and TRBJ1-2; 7 bases map to TRBD1. The length of the CDR3 is 15 residues. The J segment lost 6 bases and the V segment lost 6 bases, leaving 13 bases of the junction unmatched. Germline loops: CDR1 MGHDK, CDR2 SYGVNS. The CDR3, as DNA: TGTGCCAGCAGCAATACCGAAGGGGGCCGACATGGCTACACCTTC. This gives the protein CASSNTEGGRHGYTF.

J is TRBJ1-3 and V is TRBV4-3; possibly TRBD1 for D (5 bases). Germline CDR1 reads LGHNA; CDR2 reads YSLEER. This CDR3 has 15 residues. Trimming took off 1 base at V and 0 bases at J, with 7 bases between the two ends. CDR3 DNA sequence: TGCGCCAGCAGCCAAGGGACAACCTCTGGAAACACCATATATTTT. This translates into CASSQGTTSGNTIYF.

In its sample, this clone was seen a few times. V usage is TRBV5-8 and J usage is TRBJ2-7; a weak D match, TRBD2 (6 bases). The V end lost 4 bases, the J end lost 6 bases, and 14 bases lay between the germline ends. Germline values: CDR1 SGHTS, CDR2 YDEGEE. The CDR3 consists of 13 residues. In DNA, the CDR3 is TGTGCCAGCAGCCCTTTGCGGGGCGGCGAGCAGTACTTC. Amino acids: CASSPLRGGEQYF.

This chain joins TRBV6-5 and TRBJ2-7, with 9 positions matching TRBD2. The junction had 5 bases not matched to a gene; V was cut back by 6 bases and J by 2 bases. From germline, CDR1 is MNHEY and CDR2 SVGAGI. The CDR3 runs to 14 residues. The CDR3: CASRGLARPYEQYF. In DNA, the CDR3 is TGTGCCAGCAGAGGACTAGCGAGGCCCTACGAGCAGTACTTC.

The chain carries TRBV7-9 and TRBJ1-5; 8 bases line up with TRBD1. CDR1 is SEHNR, CDR2 FQNEAQ, per germline (reference sequence). The CDR3 runs 15 residues. V was clipped by 1 base and J by 2 bases; unmatched bases: 1. As DNA, the CDR3 is TGTGCCAGCAGCTTAGAGGACAGGGGCAATCAGCCCCAGCATTTT. This encodes CASSLEDRGNQPQHF.

V usage is TRBV30 and J usage is TRBJ1-2, with 7 bases fitting TRBD1. Losses at the gene ends were 3 bases for V and 6 bases for J; bases not matched to a gene: 7. The CDR3 extends over 13 amino acids. From germline, CDR1 is GTSNPN and CDR2 SVGIG (reference sequence). The chain's CDR3 is CAWRGRGRNGYTF. In DNA, the CDR3 is TGTGCCTGGAGGGGCAGGGGGAGAAATGGCTACACCTTC.

This clone was seen only a few times. Other DNA sequences within the sample encode an identical CDR3. The V and J genes are TRBV7-9 and TRBJ1-2; D may be TRBD1 (6 bases). V lost 1 base, J lost 5 bases, and 8 bases lay in between. Per germline, CDR1 SEHNR and CDR2 FQNEAQ (reference sequence). The CDR3 consists of 13 residues. The CDR3 DNA is TGTGCCAGCAGCTTAGGGCAGGGGTATGGCTACACCTTC. It codes for CASSLGQGYGYTF.

V and J are TRBV7-2 and TRBJ2-3, with D possibly TRBD2 on 6 matching bases. V was pared by 10 bases and J by 2 bases, with 16 bases between. Germline loops: CDR1 SGHTA, CDR2 FQGNSA. The length of the CDR3 is 14 residues. CDR3 region: CATEKGGATDTQYF. The CDR3 nucleotides are TGTGCCACTGAGAAAGGAGGGGCCACAGATACGCAGTATTTT.

The chain couples TRBV6-6 to TRBJ2-5, with TRBD1 as a possible D gene (5 bases). With the DNA end fitting TRBJ2-7 better, the J assignment may be wrong. CDR1 is MNHNY and CDR2 is SVGAGI in the germline V gene (reference sequence). The CDR3 has 12 residues. The CDR3, as DNA: TGTGCCAGCAGTTCGACAGTCTACGAGCAGTACTTC. This translates into CASSSTVYEQYF.

This chain connects TRBV7-6 to TRBJ2-1; D gene unclear. The CDR3 runs 15 residues. The germline V gene encodes CDR1 SGHVS and CDR2 FNYEAQ. V was pared by 5 bases and J by 16 bases, with 27 bases between. The CDR3 loop is CASSKNTAGASPPFF. Here the CDR3 DNA reads TGTGCCAGCAGCAAGAATACTGCTGGAGCGTCGCCCCCATTCTTC.

This clone turned up a few times. V is TRBV4-1 and J is TRBJ2-7; possible D gene TRBD2, 5 bases. The V gene lost 1 base and the J gene lost 3 bases, with 7 bases spanning the gap. In germline, CDR1 is MGHRA, CDR2 YSYEKL. CDR3 length: 13 residues. CDR3 nucleotide sequence: TGCGCCAGCAGCCAAGGGAGGAGCTACGAGCAGTACTTC. It yields the protein CASSQGRSYEQYF.

This clone has only one observation. This sequence joins TRBV30 and TRBJ2-2; D gene uncertain. This CDR3 contains 14 residues. V lost 0 bases to trimming and J lost 5 bases, with 10 bases between them. CDR1 GTSNPN and CDR2 SVGIG come from the germline V gene (reference sequence). Here the CDR3 DNA reads TGTGCCTGGAGTGTAGGTCAGGTGACCGGGGAGCTGTTTTTT. This codes for CAWSVGQVTGELFF.

In its sample, this clone was seen a few times. This chain joins TRBV5-4 and TRBJ1-1; D gene uncertain. With 3 bases removed from V and 5 bases from J, the gap between germline ends came to 8 bases. CDR3 length: 12 residues. The germline V gene has CDR1 SGHNT and CDR2 YYREEE (reference sequence). CDR3 DNA sequence: TGTGCCAGCAGCTCCTACCGGACTGAAGCTTTCTTT. Amino acid sequence: CASSSYRTEAFF.